This entry lists 8 T cell receptor beta chains sequenced from one sample in a study of neoadjuvant anti-PD-1 for oral cavity cancer. The data were produced by immunoSEQ multiplex PCR, yet TCRdb's version contains in-frame clones alone and is incomplete. The repertoire holds about 6,700 clones, with about 50% as singletons. Sequencing was performed on tumor tissue, taken before nivolumab (anti-PD-1) treatment. The receptors were sampled from a person aged 35-79 years with oral cavity squamous cell carcinoma.

The table lists this clone with a few counts. The chain employs TRBV11-2 and TRBJ2-7; 7 bases align to TRBD1. CDR3 length: 15 amino acids. The junction had 7 bases not matched to a gene; V was cut back by 5 bases and J by 0 bases. Germline lookup yields CDR1 SGHAT and CDR2 FQNNGV. CDR3 amino acids: CASSPAGTASYEQYF. CDR3 in DNA: TGTGCCAGCAGCCCAGCCGGGACAGCCTCCTACGAGCAGTACTTC.

CDR3 loop: CASSLGTISGNTIYF. The CDR3 bases are TGTGCCAGCAGCTTAGGGACAATCTCTGGAAACACCATATATTTT. The chain couples TRBV7-2 to TRBJ1-3; a weak D match, TRBD1 (5 bases). Trimming removed 1 base from V and 0 bases from J, with 7 bases in between. The CDR3 sequence is 15 residues long. Germline-derived CDR1 and CDR2 are SGHTA and FQGNSA. The full variable domain, completed using reference TRBV7-2 and TRBJ1-3, is GAGVSQSPSNKVTEKGKDVELRCDPISGHTALYWYRQSLGQGLEFLIYFQGNSAPDKSGLPSDRFSAERTGGSVSTLTIQRTQQEDSAVYLCASSLGTISGNTIYFGEGSWLTVV.

In this sample, this clone turned up a few times. V is TRBV29-1 and J is TRBJ2-6, with D perhaps TRBD1 or TRBD2 (5 bases each). From germline, CDR1 is SQVTM and CDR2 ANQGSEA. The CDR3 runs 13 residues. Trimming left V 7 bases short and J 4 bases short, with 11 bases between. CDR3 in amino acids: CSAAGTGANVLTF. CDR3 in DNA: TGCAGCGCCGCAGGGACCGGGGCCAACGTCCTGACTTTC.

This clone occurred a few times. The rearrangement uses TRBV7-6 and TRBJ2-2, with D possibly matching TRBD1 (5 bases). This CDR3 has 15 residues. CDR1 is SGHVS, CDR2 FNYEAQ, per germline. Trimming stripped 1 base from V and 4 bases from J, with 10 bases between. CDR3: CASSLVREGTGELFF. The CDR3 DNA reads as TGTGCCAGCAGCTTAGTCAGGGAAGGCACCGGGGAGCTGTTTTTT.

J is TRBJ2-2 and V is TRBV5-1; no definite D call. V was cut by 3 bases and J by 2 bases, with 8 bases left in between. This CDR3 has 14 amino acids. Germline CDR1 is SGHRS and CDR2 is YFSETQ. Written as DNA, the CDR3 is TGCGCCAGCAGCTCAACAGCCAACACCGGGGAGCTGTTTTTT. The encoded protein is CASSSTANTGELFF.

This chain uses TRBV5-5 with TRBJ1-2, with 9 bases identical to TRBD1. The germline V gene has CDR1 SGHKS and CDR2 YYEKEE (reference sequence). Trimming took 0 bases from V and 0 from J; bases not matched to a gene: 9. This CDR3 spans 18 amino acids. The CDR3, as DNA: TGTGCCAGCAGCTTGGCCGGGGGACAGGGTTTCTCTAACTATGGCTACACCTTC. Residues: CASSLAGGQGFSNYGYTF.

The chain carries TRBV4-3 and TRBJ2-3; D is uncertain. V was cut by 0 bases and J by 4 bases, with 5 bases left in between. Looked up from germline, CDR1 is LGHNA and CDR2 is YSLEER. The CDR3 contains 13 residues. CDR3 protein: CASSQDSPDTQYF. CDR3 coding DNA: TGCGCCAGCAGCCAAGATTCCCCAGATACGCAGTATTTT.

This clone was found a few times. This rearrangement joins TRBV14 to TRBJ2-3; 8 positions match TRBD2. V lost 5 bases, J lost 3 bases, and 10 bases stayed unmatched. The CDR3 is 16 residues long. Germline CDR1 and CDR2: SGHDN and FVKESK. The CDR3 coding sequence is TGTGCCAGCAGCGCATTGGCCAGCGGGGGAACAGATACGCAGTATTTT. Translation: CASSALASGGTDTQYF.